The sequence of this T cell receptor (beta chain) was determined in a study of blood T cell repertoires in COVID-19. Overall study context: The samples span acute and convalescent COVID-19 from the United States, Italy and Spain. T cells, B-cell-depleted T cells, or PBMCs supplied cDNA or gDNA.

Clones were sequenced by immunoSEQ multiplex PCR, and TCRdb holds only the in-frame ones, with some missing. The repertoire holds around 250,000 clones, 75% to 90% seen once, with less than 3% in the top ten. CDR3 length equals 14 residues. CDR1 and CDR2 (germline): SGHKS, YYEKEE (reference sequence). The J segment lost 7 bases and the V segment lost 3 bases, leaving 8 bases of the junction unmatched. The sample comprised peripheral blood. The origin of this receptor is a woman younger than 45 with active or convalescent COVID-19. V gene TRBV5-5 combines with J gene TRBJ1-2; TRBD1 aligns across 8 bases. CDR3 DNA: TGTGCCAGCAGCTGGGGGACAGGTCCTTCTGGCTACACCTTC. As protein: CASSWGTGPSGYTF.